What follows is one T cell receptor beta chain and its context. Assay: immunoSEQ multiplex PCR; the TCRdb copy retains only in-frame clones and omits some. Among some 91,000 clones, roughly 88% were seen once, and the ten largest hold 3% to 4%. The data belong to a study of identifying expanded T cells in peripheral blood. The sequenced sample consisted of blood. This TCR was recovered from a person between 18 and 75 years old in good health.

The CDR3 loop is CASSLVAGAYEQYF. The CDR3 DNA is TGTGCCAGCAGCTTGGTGGCAGGGGCCTACGAGCAGTACTTC. The chain employs TRBV5-4 and TRBJ2-7, with D perhaps matching TRBD1 (6 bases). CDR1 and CDR2 (germline): SGHNT, YYREEE (reference sequence). The CDR3 contains 14 residues. Between the trimmed V and J ends, which lost 0 bases and 2 bases, there was a span of 9 bases.